This T cell receptor beta chain is from a study of PD-1 blockade in classical Hodgkin lymphoma. Germline CDR1 SGHTA, CDR2 FQGNSA. The CDR3 is made up of 12 amino acids. Trimming shortened V by 6 bases and J by 8 bases, and 10 bases separated the two germline ends. Time point: cycle 4 day 1 (C4D1), after five to seven weeks of nivolumab. Each patient's relapse followed autologous stem cell transplantation, and brentuximab vedotin exposure varied. Some clones are missing from TCRdb's copy, which holds only in-frame ones; the method was immunoSEQ multiplex PCR. The repertoire includes 100,000 or so clones, approximately 89% of them detected once, and roughly 19% sits in the top ten.

The genes are TRBV7-2 and TRBJ1-4; D gene ambiguous. The sample consisted of peripheral blood mononuclear cells (PBMCs), taken before the fourth cycle of nivolumab. The clonotype comes from a human donor with classical Hodgkin lymphoma. The CDR3 is CASSETGEKLFF. CDR3 nucleotides: TGTGCCAGCAGTGAGACGGGAGAAAAACTGTTTTTT.